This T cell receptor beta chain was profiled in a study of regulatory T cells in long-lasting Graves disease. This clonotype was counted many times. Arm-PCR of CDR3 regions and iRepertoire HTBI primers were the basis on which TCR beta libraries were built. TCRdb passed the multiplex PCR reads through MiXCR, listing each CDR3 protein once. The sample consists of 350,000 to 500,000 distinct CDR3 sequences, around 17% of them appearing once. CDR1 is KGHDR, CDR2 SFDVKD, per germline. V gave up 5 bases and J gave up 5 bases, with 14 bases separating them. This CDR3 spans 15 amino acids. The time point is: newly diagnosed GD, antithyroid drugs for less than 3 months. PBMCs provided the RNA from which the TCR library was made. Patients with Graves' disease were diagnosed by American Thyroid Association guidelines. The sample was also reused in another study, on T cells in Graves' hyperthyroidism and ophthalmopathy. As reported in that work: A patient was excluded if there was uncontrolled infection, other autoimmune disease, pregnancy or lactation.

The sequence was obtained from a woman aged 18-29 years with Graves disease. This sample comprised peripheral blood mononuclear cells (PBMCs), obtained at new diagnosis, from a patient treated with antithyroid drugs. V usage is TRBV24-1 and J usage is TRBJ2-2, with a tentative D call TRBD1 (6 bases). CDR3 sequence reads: CATSGPGQKTGELFF. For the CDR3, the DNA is TGTGCCACCAGTGGGCCCGGACAGAAAACCGGGGAGCTGTTTTTT.